The 11 T cell receptor beta chains presented below share a single source sample, sequenced in a study of Ad26.COV2.S vaccination and SARS-CoV-2 variants. Treatment described: roughly 20 received Ad26.COV2.S at low or high dose, single or two shots; about 5 received placebo; per-sample allocation not given. Repertoires come from day 63 after the first vaccine or placebo injection. Some clones are missing from TCRdb's copy, which holds only in-frame ones; the method was immunoSEQ multiplex PCR. The sample lists more than 300,000 clones; 75% to 90% were seen once. The sample consisted of peripheral blood, taken in a trial of Ad26.COV2.S vaccine versus placebo. Source of these receptors: a person aged 18 to 59 who received the Ad26.COV2.S COVID-19 vaccine or a placebo.

CDR3 loop: CASSADWGGQNYGYTF. CDR3 nucleotides: TGTGCCAGCAGTGCGGACTGGGGGGGGCAGAACTATGGCTACACCTTC. The V call is TRBV25-1, the J call TRBJ1-2, with TRBD1 as a possible D gene (6 bases). V was trimmed by 4 bases and J by 2 bases, leaving 17 bases between them. CDR3 size: 16 residues. Germline V lookup: CDR1 MGHDK, CDR2 SYGVNS.

The chain has TRBV5-1 and TRBJ2-1, with a possible D match to TRBD2 (6 bases). Germline V CDR1 and CDR2: SGHRS, YFSETQ. CDR3 size: 14 residues. V lost 4 bases and J lost 8, with 16 bases in between. The CDR3 nucleotides read TGCGCCAGCAGCGGAGGGGTAGGGTCGTATGAGCAGTTCTTC. This encodes CASSGGVGSYEQFF.

This clone was observed a handful of times. This is likely a read error, given that the CDR3 carries no conserved phenylalanine or tryptophan at its end. The limits of the CDR3 on the DNA are not certain, so only TCRdb's listed CDR3 is given. The chain carries TRBV9 and TRBJ1-1; the DNA was not compared with TRBD1, the D call given in the table. The CDR3 is 8 amino acids in total, end residues counted. Germline values: CDR1 SGDLS, CDR2 YYNGEE. The CDR3 protein is CASSEGVM.

This chain links TRBV11-3 with TRBJ2-4; no clear D gene. CDR1 and CDR2 from the germline V gene are SGHNT and YENEEA. Trimming shortened V by 6 bases and J by 0 bases, and 9 bases separated the two germline ends. The CDR3 runs 14 residues. The CDR3 nucleotides read TGTGCCAGCAGTCCAGCCGAAGCCAAAAACATTCAGTACTTC. Its translation: CASSPAEAKNIQYF.

This clone was counted between two and nine times. CDR3 coding DNA: TGTGCCAGCAGTTACTGGGGACGCTACAATCAGCCCCAGCATTTT. The encoded protein is CASSYWGRYNQPQHF. The chain is built from TRBV6-2 or TRBV6-3 and TRBJ1-5; D possibly corresponds to TRBD1 (5 bases). The CDR3 has 15 amino acids. Trimming took 1 base from V and 3 from J, leaving 10 bases between them. Germline values: CDR1 MNHEY, CDR2 SVGEGT.

In its sample, this clone was seen many times. The rearrangement links TRBV3-1 (or the pseudogene TRBV3-2) to TRBJ2-7; D is ambiguous. CDR1 and CDR2 (germline): LGHDT, YNNKEL (reference sequence). With 1 base removed from V and 3 bases from J, the gap between germline ends came to 4 bases. CDR3 length equals 12 residues. CDR3 in amino acids: CASSQVFYEQYF. DNA for the CDR3: TGTGCCAGCAGCCAAGTGTTCTACGAGCAGTACTTC.

The table lists this clone with a count of one. This chain uses TRBV25-1 with TRBJ1-2; 11 nucleotides agree with TRBD1. Germline V gene data show CDR1 as MGHDK and CDR2 as SYGVNS. CDR3 length equals 14 residues. Trimming removed 6 bases from V and 7 bases from J; junction bases left unmatched: 7. CDR3 nucleotides: TGTGCCAGCAGGGGACAGGGGGGCGGGGTTGGCTACACCTTC. Its protein product is CASRGQGGGVGYTF.

The chain carries TRBV11-1 and TRBJ2-7; D gene ambiguous. The CDR3 is 15 residues long. V shed 1 base and J shed 5 bases, with 15 bases lying between them. The V gene's germline CDR1 is SGHAT and CDR2 FQDESV (reference sequence). CDR3 coding DNA: TGTGCCAGCAGCTTAGTTACCTCTGTCGTAAACGAGCAGTACTTC. This translates into CASSLVTSVVNEQYF.

The rearrangement links TRBV11-3 to TRBJ2-1; 7 nucleotides align to TRBD2. With 5 bases clipped from V and 5 bases from J, the junction kept 9 bases outside the gene matches. Looked up from germline, CDR1 is SGHNT and CDR2 is YENEEA. The CDR3 contains 15 residues. CDR3 residues: CASSTRAGVNNEQFF. The CDR3 DNA is TGTGCCAGCAGCACCCGGGCGGGGGTGAACAATGAGCAGTTCTTC. The variable domain in full, with the rest retrieved from reference TRBV11-3 and TRBJ2-1, is EAGVVQSPRYKIIEKKQPVAFWCNPISGHNTLYWYLQNLGQGPELLIRYENEEAVDDSQLPKDRFSAERLKGVDSTLKIQPAELGDSAVYLCASSTRAGVNNEQFFGPGTRLTVL.

This sequence joins TRBV5-1 and TRBJ2-7, with D unclear. Trimming removed 0 bases from V and 3 bases from J, with 7 bases in between. CDR1 is SGHRS, CDR2 YFSETQ, per germline. This CDR3 is built from 13 residues. The CDR3 sequence: CASSLVGSYEQYF. The CDR3, as DNA: TGCGCCAGCAGCTTGGTCGGCAGCTACGAGCAGTACTTC.

The chain employs TRBV28 and TRBJ2-6, with a possible D match to TRBD1 (6 bases). The CDR3 covers 16 residues. Germline loops: CDR1 MDHEN, CDR2 SYDVKM. The V end lost 6 bases, the J end lost 0 bases, and 12 bases lay between the germline ends. CDR3 in amino acids: CASSAGDPSGANVLTF. The CDR3 DNA follows: TGTGCCAGCAGCGCAGGGGACCCCTCTGGGGCCAACGTCCTGACTTTC. Filled out from reference TRBV28 and TRBJ2-6, the complete variable domain reads DVKVTQSSRYLVKRTGEKVFLECVQDMDHENMFWYRQDPGLGLRLIYFSYDVKMKEKGDIPEGYSVSREKKERFSLILESASTNQTSMYLCASSAGDPSGANVLTFGAGSRLTVL.